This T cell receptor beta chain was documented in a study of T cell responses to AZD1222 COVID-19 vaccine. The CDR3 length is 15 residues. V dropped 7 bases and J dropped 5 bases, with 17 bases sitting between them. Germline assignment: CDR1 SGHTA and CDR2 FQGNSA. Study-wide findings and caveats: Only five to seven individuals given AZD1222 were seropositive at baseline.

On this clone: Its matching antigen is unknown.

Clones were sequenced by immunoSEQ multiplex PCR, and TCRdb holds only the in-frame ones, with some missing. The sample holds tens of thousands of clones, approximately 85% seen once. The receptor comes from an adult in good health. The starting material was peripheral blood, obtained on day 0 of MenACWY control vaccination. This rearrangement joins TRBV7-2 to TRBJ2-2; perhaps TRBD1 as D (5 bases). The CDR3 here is CASTRLAGPTGELFF. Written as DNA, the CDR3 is TGTGCCAGCACCCGCTTGGCAGGGCCGACCGGGGAGCTGTTTTTT.